This T cell receptor (beta chain) was identified in a study of cytomegalovirus exposure and HLA in healthy donors. Study-level findings and limits: A later analysis found most CMV-associated TCR beta chains apparently HLA-restricted.

The PCR used 60 Vbeta and 13 Jbeta primers. The repertoire was sequenced with immunoSEQ multiplex PCR; TCRdb's copy has only in-frame clones and lacks some. Of around 150,000 clones in the sample, 80% were seen once. Turning to this clone: Its matching antigen is unknown.

Sequencing was done on a sample of PBMCs. This TCR was sampled from a man aged 35-49 years in good health and CMV-seropositive.

DNA for the CDR3: TGTGCCAGCAGTGACCTCATGGGACAGGGGGCACGGTACGAGCAGTACTTC. As protein: CASSDLMGQGARYEQYF. The chain couples TRBV6-1 to TRBJ2-7; TRBD1 agrees at 12 bases. CDR1 MNHNS and CDR2 SASEGT come from the germline V gene. J gave up 4 bases and V 3 bases, and 10 bases lay outside the gene matches. The CDR3 is 17 residues long.